A single sample gave rise to the 27 T cell receptor beta chains below, sequenced in a study of T cells in Graves' hyperthyroidism and ophthalmopathy (dated by TCRdb to about 2019). Libraries were built with multiplex PCR. The instrument given in TCRdb is Illumina HiSeq 2000. TCR beta CDR3 regions were amplified from RNA transcripts. A first-round RT-PCR of the TCR CDR3 used the HTBI primer set with the Qiagen OneStep RT-PCR kit. The public reads were reanalyzed by TCRdb: fastp trimming at Q25, MiXCR alignment, in-frame beta chains only. Duplicate CDR3 protein sequences are folded into a single record with the most common DNA and genes. Present in this sample are 600,000 to 650,000 distinct CDR3 sequences, 16% of which were seen just once. 3.8% of the sample lies in the top ten. What was sequenced was blood. Receptors originate from a woman in her 30s with Graves' hyperthyroidism.

This clonotype was found many times. The chain has TRBV20-1 and TRBJ2-7; TRBD2 aligns across 12 bases. The CDR3 has 14 amino acids. Trimming cost V 5 bases and J 5 bases; bases outside gene matches: 7. Germline V gives CDR1 DFQATT, CDR2 SNEGSKA (reference sequence). CDR3 amino acids: CSAHGTSGFHEQYF. The CDR3 nucleotides are TGCAGTGCTCATGGGACTAGCGGGTTCCACGAGCAGTACTTC.

V gene TRBV5-1 combines with J gene TRBJ2-2, with TRBD2 identical over 12 bases. With 6 bases clipped from V and 5 bases from J, the junction kept 11 bases outside the gene matches. Looked up from germline, CDR1 is SGHRS and CDR2 is YFSETQ. The CDR3 has 17 amino acids. The DNA for the CDR3 is TGCGCCAGCACAATTAGGACTAGCGGGACGTTTACCGGGGAGCTGTTTTTT. Translating it yields CASTIRTSGTFTGELFF.

This clonotype was seen a handful of times. V is TRBV27 and J is TRBJ2-7; 11 positions agree with TRBD2. Germline assignment: CDR1 MNHEY and CDR2 SMNVEV (reference sequence). The CDR3 runs 15 residues. J was trimmed by 3 bases and V by 3 bases; bases with no gene match: 4. Here the CDR3 DNA reads TGTGCCAGCAGTTTTGGAGGACTAGCGGGCTACGAGCAGTACTTC. Its protein product is CASSFGGLAGYEQYF.

This clonotype was seen just once. The chain couples TRBV7-2 to TRBJ2-1, with D maybe TRBD2 (6 bases). The ends were cut back, 5 bases at V and 12 bases at J, with 17 bases in the middle. The V gene's germline CDR1 is SGHTA and CDR2 FQGNSA. The CDR3 is made up of 13 amino acids. CDR3: CASSPGDSLGQFF. In DNA, the CDR3 is TGTGCCAGCAGCCCGGGAGACAGTTTGGGGCAGTTCTTC. Supplemented by reference TRBV7-2 and TRBJ2-1, the full variable domain reads GAGVSQSPSNKVTEKGKDVELRCDPISGHTALYWYRQSLGQGLEFLIYFQGNSAPDKSGLPSDRFSAERTGGSVSTLTIQRTQQEDSAVYLCASSPGDSLGQFFGPGTRLTVL.

This clonotype was counted at least ten times. V gene TRBV6-5 combines with J gene TRBJ1-1; D unclear. CDR1 is MNHEY, CDR2 SVGAGI, per germline. The CDR3 consists of 15 residues. V lost 0 bases, J lost 1 base, and 9 bases lay in between. CDR3 in DNA: TGTGCCAGCAGTTACTCGGTCTCGCCGAACACTGAAGCTTTCTTT. Translating gives CASSYSVSPNTEAFF.

This clonotype was found a few times. The chain employs TRBV4-3 and TRBJ2-3, with TRBD1 matching 9 bases. CDR1 and CDR2 (germline): LGHNA, YSLEER. J was trimmed by 6 bases and V by 5 bases; bases with no gene match: 12. The CDR3 is made up of 16 amino acids. Written as DNA, the CDR3 is TGCGCCAGCAGCGTCAACTCGGGACAGGGTTTTGATACGCAGTATTTT. This codes for CASSVNSGQGFDTQYF.

This chain uses TRBV20-1 with TRBJ1-6; D call uncertain. The germline gives CDR1 DFQATT, CDR2 SNEGSKA (reference sequence). V lost 1 base and J 5 bases, leaving 6 bases between the germline ends. The CDR3 has 13 amino acids. The CDR3 here is CSARGLNNSPLHF. CDR3 coding DNA: TGCAGTGCTAGAGGTTTAAATAATTCACCCCTCCACTTT.

On this clonotype: Germline and junction disagree at one end, which may indicate a read error. The chain couples TRBV5-1 to TRBJ2-3; 10 bases agree with TRBD2. CDR1 SGHRS and CDR2 YFSETQ come from the germline V gene. The CDR3 totals 15 residues. In DNA form, the CDR3 reads TGCGCCAGCAGCTCAGAGCGGGAGGGCACAAATACGCAGTATTTT. Translating it yields CASSSEREGTNTQYF.

This clonotype was detected many times. This chain uses TRBV20-1 with TRBJ1-5, with 11 bases fitting TRBD1. The CDR3 loop spans 15 amino acids. Unmatched junction bases numbered 2, after V lost 3 bases and J lost 1 base. Germline CDR1 and CDR2: DFQATT and SNEGSKA (reference sequence). CDR3 sequence: CSASGDRGSNQPQHF. The CDR3 nucleotides read TGCAGTGCTAGTGGGGACAGGGGGAGCAATCAGCCCCAGCATTTT.

This clonotype was detected many times. This sequence joins TRBV12-3 or TRBV12-4 and TRBJ2-1, with D possibly being TRBD2 (6 bases). V was shortened by 1 base and J by 8 bases, with 6 bases between the two germline ends. The CDR3 has 12 residues. The CDR3 loop reads CASSLGGDEQFF. The CDR3 region has the DNA TGTGCCAGCAGTTTAGGGGGGGATGAGCAGTTCTTC.

Many counts were recorded for this clonotype. This chain joins TRBV5-1 and TRBJ1-5; possible D gene TRBD1, 6 bases. CDR1 and CDR2 from the germline V gene are SGHRS and YFSETQ. CDR3 length equals 17 residues. The ends were cut back, 0 bases at V and 0 bases at J, with 13 bases in the middle. DNA for the CDR3: TGCGCCAGCAGCTTGGAAGGACAGCCGTATAGCAATCAGCCCCAGCATTTT. It codes for CASSLEGQPYSNQPQHF.

At least ten counts were recorded for this clonotype. The rearrangement uses TRBV11-2 and TRBJ2-5; D not certain. Germline loops: CDR1 SGHAT, CDR2 FQNNGV. Trimming removed 5 bases from V and 4 bases from J, with 5 bases in between. The CDR3 sequence is 11 residues long. The CDR3 DNA sequence: TGTGCCAGCAGCCATACAGAGACCCAGTACTTC. It yields the protein CASSHTETQYF. Supplemented by reference TRBV11-2 and TRBJ2-5, the full variable domain reads EAGVAQSPRYKIIEKRQSVAFWCNPISGHATLYWYQQILGQGPKLLIQFQNNGVVDDSQLPKDRFSAERLKGVDSTLKIQPAKLEDSAVYLCASSHTETQYFGPGTRLLVL.

This clonotype was detected ten times or more. V usage is TRBV7-2 and J usage is TRBJ1-2, with D hard to call. V was shortened by 5 bases and J by 4 bases, with 17 bases between the two germline ends. The CDR3 length is 15 residues. Germline CDR1 is SGHTA and CDR2 is FQGNSA. The CDR3, as DNA: TGTGCCAGCAGCCCCGAGACTACATCAGGCTATGGCTACACCTTC. Protein sequence: CASSPETTSGYGYTF.

This sequence joins TRBV7-8 and TRBJ1-5; possibly TRBD1 for D (5 bases). CDR1 and CDR2 (germline): SGHVS, FQNEAQ. V was pared by 5 bases and J by 1 base, with 12 bases between. The CDR3 length is 15 residues. CDR3 coding DNA: TGTGCCAGCAGCCCCATGTGGGGGAGCAATCAGCCCCAGCATTTT. Translating it yields CASSPMWGSNQPQHF.

This chain joins TRBV16 and TRBJ2-3; D not certain. V gave up 5 bases and J gave up 3 bases, with 12 bases separating them. The CDR3 has 14 residues. The germline CDR1 and CDR2 sequences are KGHSY and FQNENV. In DNA form, the CDR3 reads TGTGCCAGCAGCGGCCACACCCAAACAGATACGCAGTATTTT. It yields the protein CASSGHTQTDTQYF.

The table lists this clonotype with many counts. The CDR3 loop is CASSLIRGTDTQYF. CDR3 DNA: TGTGCCAGCAGCTTAATCCGGGGCACAGATACGCAGTATTTT. This chain uses TRBV7-3 with TRBJ2-3; D is uncertain. There are 14 residues in the CDR3. The germline CDR1 and CDR2 sequences are SGHTA and FQGTGA. V was pared by 1 base and J by 1 base, with 6 bases between.

This clonotype was seen only a few times. J is TRBJ1-5 and V is TRBV6-2 or TRBV6-3; the match to TRBD1 covers 8 bases. V shed 5 bases and J 9 bases; nucleotides not matched to a gene: 9. Germline CDR1 reads MNHEY; CDR2 reads SVGEGT. CDR3 length: 14 amino acids. For the CDR3, the DNA is TGTGCCAGCAGTAACGGACAGGGAGGACTGCCCCAGCATTTT. Its protein product is CASSNGQGGLPQHF.

This clonotype was counted many times. The V call is TRBV6-1, the J call TRBJ2-5, with 10 bases that match TRBD1. The CDR3 consists of 15 residues. The ends lost 6 bases at V and 5 bases at J; junction bases unmatched: 9. Per germline, CDR1 MNHNS and CDR2 SASEGT. The CDR3 DNA reads TGTGCCAGCAGGGGACAGGGGAAGGTTAGGGAGACCCAGTACTTC. Amino acids: CASRGQGKVRETQYF.

This clonotype was detected many times. This chain uses TRBV5-8 with TRBJ2-1; D may correspond to TRBD1 or TRBD2 (6 bases each). The V and J ends lost 0 bases and 6 bases respectively, with 19 bases between them. This CDR3 has 17 residues. The germline CDR1 and CDR2 sequences are SGHTS and YDEGEE. CDR3 coding DNA: TGTGCCAGCAGCTTGGCCGCGGGGCTAGTCAGGGGCAATGAGCAGTTCTTC. Protein product: CASSLAAGLVRGNEQFF.

J is TRBJ1-3 and V is TRBV11-2; D is ambiguous. V shed 3 bases and J shed 0 bases, with 12 bases lying between them. The CDR3 spans 16 residues. The germline gives CDR1 SGHAT, CDR2 FQNNGV. The CDR3 DNA follows: TGTGCCAGCAGCTTGTTTTCTGACGTCTCTGGAAACACCATATATTTT. This encodes CASSLFSDVSGNTIYF.

In its sample, this clonotype was seen many times. The rearrangement uses TRBV11-2 and TRBJ2-1; the match to TRBD2 covers 11 bases. CDR3 length: 17 residues. V lost 5 bases and J lost 2; bases outside the gene matches: 8. Germline CDR1 SGHAT, CDR2 FQNNGV. The CDR3 region has the DNA TGTGCCAGCAGCGGAAACGGGACTAGCGGCGCCTACAATGAGCAGTTCTTC. It is translated as CASSGNGTSGAYNEQFF.

This clonotype was picked up many times. The J gene is TRBJ2-1, the V gene TRBV2; 16 positions match TRBD2. The V gene's germline CDR1 is SNHLY and CDR2 FYNNEI. The CDR3 is 16 amino acids. V lost 10 bases to trimming and J lost 9 bases; unmatched junction nucleotides: 12. The CDR3 protein is CATTLGTSGRASEQFF. The DNA for the CDR3 is TGTGCCACCACACTTGGGACTAGCGGGAGGGCTTCTGAGCAGTTCTTC.

The genes are TRBV2 and TRBJ2-7; 13 bases agree with TRBD2. V dropped 8 bases and J dropped 5; count of bases not matched to a gene: 9. Per the germline V gene, CDR1 is SNHLY and CDR2 is FYNNEI. CDR3 length: 15 residues. The CDR3 sequence: CASAPGLAGLDEQYF. In DNA form, the CDR3 reads TGTGCCAGCGCCCCGGGACTAGCGGGATTGGACGAGCAGTACTTC.

The sample holds many counts of this clonotype. The chain couples TRBV28 to TRBJ2-3; D may correspond to TRBD1 or TRBD2 (5 bases each). Trimming pared 6 bases from V and 4 bases from J, leaving 11 bases between. Looked up from germline, CDR1 is MDHEN and CDR2 is SYDVKM. This CDR3 has 13 residues. This CDR3 reads CASRDRGSDTQYF. DNA for the CDR3: TGTGCCAGCAGAGACAGAGGGTCAGATACGCAGTATTTT.

This clonotype was seen many times. The rearrangement uses TRBV2 and TRBJ2-1, with unresolved D. Trimming stripped 0 bases from V and 8 bases from J, with 8 bases between. Germline lookup yields CDR1 SNHLY and CDR2 FYNNEI. This CDR3 has 13 amino acids. The CDR3 spells CASSEASAHEQFF. The CDR3 DNA reads TGTGCCAGCAGTGAAGCTTCAGCCCATGAGCAGTTCTTC.

This clonotype came up many times. The chain has TRBV11-2 and TRBJ2-3; D is undetermined. CDR1 and CDR2 (germline): SGHAT, FQNNGV. Trimming shortened V by 1 base and J by 4 bases, and 6 bases separated the two germline ends. This CDR3 contains 13 residues. The CDR3 loop reads CASSLGYPDTQYF. The CDR3 nucleotides read TGTGCCAGCAGCTTAGGGTACCCAGATACGCAGTATTTT.

The V gene is TRBV2, the J gene TRBJ2-2; tentatively, D is TRBD1 (6 bases). The CDR3 sequence is 16 residues long. Germline CDR1 SNHLY, CDR2 FYNNEI. V lost 6 bases and J 3 bases, leaving 17 bases between the germline ends. CDR3 residues: CASSLQGEGDTGELFF. Written as DNA, the CDR3 is TGTGCCAGCAGCCTACAGGGTGAGGGCGACACCGGGGAGCTGTTTTTT.